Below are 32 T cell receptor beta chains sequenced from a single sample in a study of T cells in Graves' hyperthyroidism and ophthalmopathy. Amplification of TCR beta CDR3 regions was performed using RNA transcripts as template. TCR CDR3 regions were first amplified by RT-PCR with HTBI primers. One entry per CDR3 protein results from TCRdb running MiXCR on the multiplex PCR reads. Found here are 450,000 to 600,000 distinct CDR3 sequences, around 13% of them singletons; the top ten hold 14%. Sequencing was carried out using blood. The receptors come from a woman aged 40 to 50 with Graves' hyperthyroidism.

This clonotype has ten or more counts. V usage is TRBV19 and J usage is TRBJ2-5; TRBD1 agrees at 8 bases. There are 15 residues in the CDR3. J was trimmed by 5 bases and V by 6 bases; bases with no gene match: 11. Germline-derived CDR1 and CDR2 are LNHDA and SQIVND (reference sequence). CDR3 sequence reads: CASSSQGQGAETQYF. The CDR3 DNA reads TGTGCCAGTAGCTCACAAGGGCAGGGGGCCGAGACCCAGTACTTC.

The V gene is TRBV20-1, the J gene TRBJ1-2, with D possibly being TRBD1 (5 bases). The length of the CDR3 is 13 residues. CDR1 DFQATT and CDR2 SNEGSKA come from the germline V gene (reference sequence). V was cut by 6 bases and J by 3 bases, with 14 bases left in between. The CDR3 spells CSARQSPYYGYTF. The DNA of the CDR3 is TGCAGTGCAAGACAGTCACCCTACTATGGCTACACCTTC.

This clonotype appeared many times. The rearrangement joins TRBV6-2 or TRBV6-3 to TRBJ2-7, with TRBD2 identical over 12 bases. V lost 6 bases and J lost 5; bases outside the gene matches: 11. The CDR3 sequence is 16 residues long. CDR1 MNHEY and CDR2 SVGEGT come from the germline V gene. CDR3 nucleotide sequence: TGTGCCAGCAGCCCGCCTAGCGGGAGGGCCTTCAACGAGCAGTACTTC. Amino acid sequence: CASSPPSGRAFNEQYF.

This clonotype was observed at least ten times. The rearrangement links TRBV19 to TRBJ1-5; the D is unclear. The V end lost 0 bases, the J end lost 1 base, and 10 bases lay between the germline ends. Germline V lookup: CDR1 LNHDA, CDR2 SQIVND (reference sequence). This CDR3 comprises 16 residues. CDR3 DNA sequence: TGTGCCAGTAGTATAGAACCAGCCTTAAGCAATCAGCCCCAGCATTTT. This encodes CASSIEPALSNQPQHF. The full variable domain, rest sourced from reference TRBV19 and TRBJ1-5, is DGGITQSPKYLFRKEGQNVTLSCEQNLNHDAMYWYRQDPGQGLRLIYYSQIVNDFQKGDIAEGYSVSREKKESFPLTVTSAQKNPTAFYLCASSIEPALSNQPQHFGDGTRLSIL.

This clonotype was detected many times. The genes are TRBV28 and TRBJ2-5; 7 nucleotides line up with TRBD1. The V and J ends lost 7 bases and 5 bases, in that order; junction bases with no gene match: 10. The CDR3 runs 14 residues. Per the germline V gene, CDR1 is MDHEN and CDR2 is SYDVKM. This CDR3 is CASTFDRAQETQYF. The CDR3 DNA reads TGTGCCAGCACTTTCGACAGGGCCCAGGAGACCCAGTACTTC.

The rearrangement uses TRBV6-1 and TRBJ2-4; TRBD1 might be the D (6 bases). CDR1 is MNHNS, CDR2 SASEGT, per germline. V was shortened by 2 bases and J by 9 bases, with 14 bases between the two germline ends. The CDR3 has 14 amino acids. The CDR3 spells CASSESPGVGIQYF. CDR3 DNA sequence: TGTGCCAGCAGTGAATCTCCAGGGGTGGGCATTCAGTACTTC.

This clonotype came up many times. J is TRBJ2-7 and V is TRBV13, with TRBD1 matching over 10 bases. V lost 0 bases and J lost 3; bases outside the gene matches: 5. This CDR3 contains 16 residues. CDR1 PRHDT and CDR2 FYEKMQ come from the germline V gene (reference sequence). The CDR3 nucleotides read TGTGCCAGCAGCTTAGGCCTTTGGACAGGGGGCTACGAGCAGTACTTC. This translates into CASSLGLWTGGYEQYF.

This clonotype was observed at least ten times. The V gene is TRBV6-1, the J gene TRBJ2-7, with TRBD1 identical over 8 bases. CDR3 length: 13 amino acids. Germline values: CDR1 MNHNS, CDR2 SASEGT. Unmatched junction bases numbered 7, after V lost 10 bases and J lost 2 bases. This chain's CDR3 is CATFGQGTYEQYF. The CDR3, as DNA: TGTGCCACCTTCGGACAGGGAACCTACGAGCAGTACTTC.

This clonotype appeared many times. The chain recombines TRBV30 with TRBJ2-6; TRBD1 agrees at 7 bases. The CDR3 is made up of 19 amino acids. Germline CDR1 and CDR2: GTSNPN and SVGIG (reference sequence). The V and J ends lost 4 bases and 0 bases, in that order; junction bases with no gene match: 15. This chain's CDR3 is CAWKPELTGAFSGANVLTF. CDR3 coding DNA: TGTGCCTGGAAACCCGAGCTCACAGGGGCATTCTCTGGGGCCAACGTCCTGACTTTC. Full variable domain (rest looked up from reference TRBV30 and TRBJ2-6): SQTIHQWPATLVQPVGSPLSLECTVEGTSNPNLYWYRQAAGRGLQLLFYSVGIGQISSEVPQNLSASRPQDRQFILSSKKLLLSDSGFYLCAWKPELTGAFSGANVLTFGAGSRLTVL.

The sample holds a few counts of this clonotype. The CDR3 sequence is CASSQTGLGELFF. The CDR3 DNA reads as TGTGCCAGCAGCCAGACAGGGCTCGGGGAGCTGTTTTTT. J is TRBJ2-2 and V is TRBV7-9; TRBD1 aligns across 7 bases. Trimming took 5 bases from V and 7 from J; bases not matched to a gene: 4. The CDR3 is 13 amino acids. Germline lookup yields CDR1 SEHNR and CDR2 FQNEAQ (reference sequence). Together with reference TRBV7-9 and TRBJ2-2, the CDR3 gives the full variable domain: DTGVSQNPRHKITKRGQNVTFRCDPISEHNRLYWYRQTLGQGPEFLTYFQNEAQLEKSRLLSDRFSAERPKGSFSTLEIQRTEQGDSAMYLCASSQTGLGELFFGEGSRLTVL.

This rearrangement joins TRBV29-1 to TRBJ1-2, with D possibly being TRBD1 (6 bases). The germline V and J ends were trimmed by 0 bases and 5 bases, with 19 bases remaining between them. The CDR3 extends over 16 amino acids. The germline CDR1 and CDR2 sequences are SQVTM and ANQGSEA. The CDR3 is CSVEDPRGRYVYGYTF. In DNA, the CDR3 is TGCAGCGTTGAAGATCCCCGGGGGCGATATGTTTATGGCTACACCTTC.

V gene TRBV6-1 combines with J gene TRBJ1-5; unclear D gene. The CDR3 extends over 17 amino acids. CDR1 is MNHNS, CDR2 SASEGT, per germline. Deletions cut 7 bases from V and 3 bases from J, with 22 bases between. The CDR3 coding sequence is TGTGCCAGCACCCCCCGGTGGTCCGGGATTGACAATCAGCCCCAGCATTTT. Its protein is CASTPRWSGIDNQPQHF.

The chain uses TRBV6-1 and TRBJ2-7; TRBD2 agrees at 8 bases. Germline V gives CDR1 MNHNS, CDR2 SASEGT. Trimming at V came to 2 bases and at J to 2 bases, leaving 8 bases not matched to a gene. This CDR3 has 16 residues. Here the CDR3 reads CASSELGGLGAYEQYF. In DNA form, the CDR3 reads TGTGCCAGCAGTGAACTGGGGGGACTAGGGGCCTACGAGCAGTACTTC.

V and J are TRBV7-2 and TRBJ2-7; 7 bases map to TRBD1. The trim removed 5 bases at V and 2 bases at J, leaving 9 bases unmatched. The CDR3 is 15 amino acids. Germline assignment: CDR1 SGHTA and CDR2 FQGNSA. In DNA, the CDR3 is TGTGCCAGCAGCCCCCGCGACAGGGCAACCTACGAGCAGTACTTC. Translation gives CASSPRDRATYEQYF.

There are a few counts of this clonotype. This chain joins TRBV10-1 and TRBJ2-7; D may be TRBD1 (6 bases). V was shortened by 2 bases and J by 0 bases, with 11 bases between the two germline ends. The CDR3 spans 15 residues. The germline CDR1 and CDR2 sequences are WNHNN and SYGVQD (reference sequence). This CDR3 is CASSEIQGSSYEQYF. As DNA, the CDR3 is TGCGCCAGCAGTGAGATCCAGGGGAGCTCCTACGAGCAGTACTTC.

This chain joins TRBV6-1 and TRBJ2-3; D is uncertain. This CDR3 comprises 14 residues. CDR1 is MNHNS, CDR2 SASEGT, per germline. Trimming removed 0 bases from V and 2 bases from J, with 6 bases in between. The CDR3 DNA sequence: TGTGCCAGCAGTGAAGCGCCTTTCACAGATACGCAGTATTTT. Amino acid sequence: CASSEAPFTDTQYF.

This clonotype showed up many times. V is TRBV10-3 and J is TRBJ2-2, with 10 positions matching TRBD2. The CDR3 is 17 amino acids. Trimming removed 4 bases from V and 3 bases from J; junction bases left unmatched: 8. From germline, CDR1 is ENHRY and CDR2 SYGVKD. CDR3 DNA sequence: TGTGCCATCAGTGGGACTAGCGGAACAAGCGACACCGGGGAGCTGTTTTTT. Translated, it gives CAISGTSGTSDTGELFF.

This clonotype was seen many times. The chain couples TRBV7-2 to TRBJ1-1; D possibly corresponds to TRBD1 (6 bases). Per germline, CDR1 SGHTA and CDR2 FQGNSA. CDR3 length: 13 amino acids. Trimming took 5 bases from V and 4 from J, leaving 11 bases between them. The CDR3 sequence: CASSLTGSTEAFF. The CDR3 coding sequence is TGTGCCAGCAGCCTAACAGGGAGCACTGAAGCTTTCTTT.

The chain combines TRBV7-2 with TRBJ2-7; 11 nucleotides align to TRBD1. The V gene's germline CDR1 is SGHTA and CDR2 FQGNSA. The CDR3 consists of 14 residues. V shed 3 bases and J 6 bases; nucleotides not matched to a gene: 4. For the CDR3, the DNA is TGTGCCAGCAGCTTCCCCGGGACAGGGGGCGAGCAGTACTTC. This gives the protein CASSFPGTGGEQYF.

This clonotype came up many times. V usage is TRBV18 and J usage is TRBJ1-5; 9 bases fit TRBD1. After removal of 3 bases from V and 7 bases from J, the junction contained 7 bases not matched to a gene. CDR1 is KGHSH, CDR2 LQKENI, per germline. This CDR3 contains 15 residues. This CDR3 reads CASSPGQGMGQPQHF. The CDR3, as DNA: TGTGCCAGCTCACCGGGACAGGGCATGGGGCAGCCCCAGCATTTT.

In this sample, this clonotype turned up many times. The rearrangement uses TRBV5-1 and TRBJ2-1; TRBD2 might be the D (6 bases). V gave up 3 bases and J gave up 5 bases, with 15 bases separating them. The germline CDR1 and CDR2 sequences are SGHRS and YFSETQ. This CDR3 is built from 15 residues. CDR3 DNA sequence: TGCGCCAGCAGCTCCATGGCGGGAACCAACAATGAGCAGTTCTTC. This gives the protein CASSSMAGTNNEQFF.

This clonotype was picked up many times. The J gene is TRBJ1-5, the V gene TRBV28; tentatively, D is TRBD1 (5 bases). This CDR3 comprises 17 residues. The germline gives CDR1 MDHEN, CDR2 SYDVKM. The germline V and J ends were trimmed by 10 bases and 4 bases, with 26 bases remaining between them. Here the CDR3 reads CATDGPPGPSTNQPQHF. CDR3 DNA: TGTGCCACCGACGGACCCCCGGGACCGTCAACTAATCAGCCCCAGCATTTT.

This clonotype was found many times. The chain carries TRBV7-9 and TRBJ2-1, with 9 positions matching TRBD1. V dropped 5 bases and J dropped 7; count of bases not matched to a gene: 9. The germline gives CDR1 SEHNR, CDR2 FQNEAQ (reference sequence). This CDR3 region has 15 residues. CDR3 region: CASSRGQGGENEQFF. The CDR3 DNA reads TGTGCCAGCAGCCGGGGACAGGGAGGAGAGAATGAGCAGTTCTTC. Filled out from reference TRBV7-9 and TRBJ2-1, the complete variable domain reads DTGVSQNPRHKITKRGQNVTFRCDPISEHNRLYWYRQTLGQGPEFLTYFQNEAQLEKSRLLSDRFSAERPKGSFSTLEIQRTEQGDSAMYLCASSRGQGGENEQFFGPGTRLTVL.

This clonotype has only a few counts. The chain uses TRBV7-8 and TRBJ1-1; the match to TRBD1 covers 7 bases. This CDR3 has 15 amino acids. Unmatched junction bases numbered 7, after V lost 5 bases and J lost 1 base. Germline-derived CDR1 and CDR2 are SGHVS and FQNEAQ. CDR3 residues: CASSTPGQKNTEAFF. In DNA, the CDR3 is TGTGCCAGCAGCACCCCGGGACAGAAGAACACTGAAGCTTTCTTT.

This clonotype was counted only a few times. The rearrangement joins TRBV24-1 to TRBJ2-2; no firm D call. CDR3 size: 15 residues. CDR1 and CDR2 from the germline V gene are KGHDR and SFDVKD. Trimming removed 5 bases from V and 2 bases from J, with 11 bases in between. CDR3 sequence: CATSGVGLNTGELFF. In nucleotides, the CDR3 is TGTGCCACCAGTGGGGTCGGGCTTAACACCGGGGAGCTGTTTTTT.

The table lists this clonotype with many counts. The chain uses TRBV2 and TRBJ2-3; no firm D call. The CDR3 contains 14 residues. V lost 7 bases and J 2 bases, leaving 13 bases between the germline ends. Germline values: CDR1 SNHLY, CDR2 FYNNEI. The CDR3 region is CASISAQTTDTQYF. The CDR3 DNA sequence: TGTGCCAGCATCTCGGCCCAAACCACAGATACGCAGTATTTT.

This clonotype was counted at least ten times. CDR3 nucleotides: TGCAGTGCTAGTGGCGGTGGACCCATCTCCCAAGAGACCCAGTACTTC. Its protein is CSASGGGPISQETQYF. The V gene is TRBV20-1, the J gene TRBJ2-5; D unclear. V lost 3 bases and J lost 1, with 18 bases in between. This CDR3 is built from 16 residues. From germline, CDR1 is DFQATT and CDR2 SNEGSKA (reference sequence).

The DNA for the CDR3 is TGTGCCAGCAGTCTAGCGGGATTCGATACGCAGTATTTT. Amino acid sequence: CASSLAGFDTQYF. V usage is TRBV27 and J usage is TRBJ2-3; 9 bases are shared with TRBD2. With 5 bases clipped from V and 6 bases from J, the junction kept 3 bases outside the gene matches. This CDR3 comprises 13 residues. Germline CDR1 is MNHEY and CDR2 is SMNVEV (reference sequence).

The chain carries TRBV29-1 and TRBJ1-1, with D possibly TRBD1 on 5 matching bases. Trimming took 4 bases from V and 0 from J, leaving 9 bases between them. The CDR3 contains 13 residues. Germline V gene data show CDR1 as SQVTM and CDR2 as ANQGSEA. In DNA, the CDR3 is TGCAGCGTTGGGACATTATTGAACACTGAAGCTTTCTTT. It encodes CSVGTLLNTEAFF. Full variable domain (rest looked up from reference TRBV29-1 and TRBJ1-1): SAVISQKPSRDICQRGTSLTIQCQVDSQVTMMFWYRQQPGQSLTLIATANQGSEATYESGFVIDKFPISRPNLTFSTLTVSNMSPEDSSIYLCSVGTLLNTEAFFGQGTRLTVV.

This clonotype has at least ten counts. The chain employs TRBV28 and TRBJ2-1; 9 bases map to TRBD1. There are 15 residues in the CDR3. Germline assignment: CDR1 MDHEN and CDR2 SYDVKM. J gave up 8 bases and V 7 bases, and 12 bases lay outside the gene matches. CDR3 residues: CASTLGQGRWDEQFF. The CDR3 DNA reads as TGTGCCAGCACCTTGGGACAGGGAAGATGGGATGAGCAGTTCTTC.

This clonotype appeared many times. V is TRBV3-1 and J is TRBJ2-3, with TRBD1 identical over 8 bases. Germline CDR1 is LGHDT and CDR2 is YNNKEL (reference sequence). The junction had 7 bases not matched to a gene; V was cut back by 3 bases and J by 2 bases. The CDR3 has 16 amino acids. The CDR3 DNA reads TGTGCCAGCAGCCAGGGGACAGGTGATTTCACAGATACGCAGTATTTT. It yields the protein CASSQGTGDFTDTQYF.

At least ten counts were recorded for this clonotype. The CDR3 coding sequence is TGCGCCAGTCAACCAGGGGTTTTGAACACTGAAGCTTTCTTT. As protein: CASQPGVLNTEAFF. The V gene is TRBV5-1, the J gene TRBJ1-1; possible D gene TRBD1, 6 bases. This CDR3 has 14 amino acids. Deletions cut 8 bases from V and 0 bases from J, with 14 bases between. Germline V lookup: CDR1 SGHRS, CDR2 YFSETQ.